These 5 T cell receptor beta chains came from one sample sequenced in a study of cytomegalovirus exposure and HLA in healthy donors. The PCR ran on 60 Vbeta and 13 Jbeta primers. Generated by immunoSEQ multiplex PCR, the TCRdb table keeps only in-frame clones and is missing some. Here the sample table reports about 35,000 clones. The material sequenced was PBMCs. The receptors derive from a man aged 40-55 years in good health and CMV-seronegative.

V gene TRBV5-1 combines with J gene TRBJ1-2, with 12 bases fitting TRBD1. Germline V gives CDR1 SGHRS, CDR2 YFSETQ. CDR3 length: 15 amino acids. J gave up 7 bases and V 3 bases, and 7 bases lay outside the gene matches. The CDR3: CASSSEGQGAGGYTF. The CDR3 coding sequence is TGCGCCAGCAGCTCGGAGGGACAGGGGGCTGGTGGCTACACCTTC.

The chain is built from TRBV19 and TRBJ1-1; the match to TRBD1 covers 8 bases. The CDR3 length is 14 residues. The ends lost 5 bases at V and 6 bases at J; junction bases unmatched: 8. CDR1 and CDR2 from the germline V gene are LNHDA and SQIVND (reference sequence). This CDR3 is CASSSGQGQAEAFF. Written as DNA, the CDR3 is TGTGCCAGTAGTTCAGGACAGGGCCAAGCTGAAGCTTTCTTT.

The V gene is TRBV9, the J gene TRBJ1-3; D remains unclear. Trimming removed 0 bases at V and 4 bases at J, with 11 bases between. The CDR3 is made up of 15 amino acids. CDR1 and CDR2 (germline): SGDLS, YYNGEE. DNA of the CDR3: TGTGCCAGCAGCGTAGATCTCTTTTCCGGAAACACCATATATTTT. Residues: CASSVDLFSGNTIYF.

The chain employs TRBV5-1 and TRBJ1-2; 8 bases are a match to TRBD1. The CDR3 contains 15 residues. The junction had 8 bases not matched to a gene; V was cut back by 4 bases and J by 3 bases. CDR1 and CDR2 (germline): SGHRS, YFSETQ. CDR3 in amino acids: CASSLKTGADYGYTF. For the CDR3, the DNA is TGCGCCAGCAGCCTGAAGACAGGGGCCGACTATGGCTACACCTTC.

The rearrangement links TRBV28 to TRBJ2-7; perhaps TRBD1 as D (6 bases). This CDR3 spans 14 amino acids. Trimming took off 10 bases at V and 7 bases at J, with 23 bases between the two ends. Germline V gives CDR1 MDHEN, CDR2 SYDVKM. CDR3 protein: CATISGAARVEQYF. DNA for the CDR3: TGTGCCACCATCTCAGGGGCAGCCCGGGTAGAGCAGTACTTC.